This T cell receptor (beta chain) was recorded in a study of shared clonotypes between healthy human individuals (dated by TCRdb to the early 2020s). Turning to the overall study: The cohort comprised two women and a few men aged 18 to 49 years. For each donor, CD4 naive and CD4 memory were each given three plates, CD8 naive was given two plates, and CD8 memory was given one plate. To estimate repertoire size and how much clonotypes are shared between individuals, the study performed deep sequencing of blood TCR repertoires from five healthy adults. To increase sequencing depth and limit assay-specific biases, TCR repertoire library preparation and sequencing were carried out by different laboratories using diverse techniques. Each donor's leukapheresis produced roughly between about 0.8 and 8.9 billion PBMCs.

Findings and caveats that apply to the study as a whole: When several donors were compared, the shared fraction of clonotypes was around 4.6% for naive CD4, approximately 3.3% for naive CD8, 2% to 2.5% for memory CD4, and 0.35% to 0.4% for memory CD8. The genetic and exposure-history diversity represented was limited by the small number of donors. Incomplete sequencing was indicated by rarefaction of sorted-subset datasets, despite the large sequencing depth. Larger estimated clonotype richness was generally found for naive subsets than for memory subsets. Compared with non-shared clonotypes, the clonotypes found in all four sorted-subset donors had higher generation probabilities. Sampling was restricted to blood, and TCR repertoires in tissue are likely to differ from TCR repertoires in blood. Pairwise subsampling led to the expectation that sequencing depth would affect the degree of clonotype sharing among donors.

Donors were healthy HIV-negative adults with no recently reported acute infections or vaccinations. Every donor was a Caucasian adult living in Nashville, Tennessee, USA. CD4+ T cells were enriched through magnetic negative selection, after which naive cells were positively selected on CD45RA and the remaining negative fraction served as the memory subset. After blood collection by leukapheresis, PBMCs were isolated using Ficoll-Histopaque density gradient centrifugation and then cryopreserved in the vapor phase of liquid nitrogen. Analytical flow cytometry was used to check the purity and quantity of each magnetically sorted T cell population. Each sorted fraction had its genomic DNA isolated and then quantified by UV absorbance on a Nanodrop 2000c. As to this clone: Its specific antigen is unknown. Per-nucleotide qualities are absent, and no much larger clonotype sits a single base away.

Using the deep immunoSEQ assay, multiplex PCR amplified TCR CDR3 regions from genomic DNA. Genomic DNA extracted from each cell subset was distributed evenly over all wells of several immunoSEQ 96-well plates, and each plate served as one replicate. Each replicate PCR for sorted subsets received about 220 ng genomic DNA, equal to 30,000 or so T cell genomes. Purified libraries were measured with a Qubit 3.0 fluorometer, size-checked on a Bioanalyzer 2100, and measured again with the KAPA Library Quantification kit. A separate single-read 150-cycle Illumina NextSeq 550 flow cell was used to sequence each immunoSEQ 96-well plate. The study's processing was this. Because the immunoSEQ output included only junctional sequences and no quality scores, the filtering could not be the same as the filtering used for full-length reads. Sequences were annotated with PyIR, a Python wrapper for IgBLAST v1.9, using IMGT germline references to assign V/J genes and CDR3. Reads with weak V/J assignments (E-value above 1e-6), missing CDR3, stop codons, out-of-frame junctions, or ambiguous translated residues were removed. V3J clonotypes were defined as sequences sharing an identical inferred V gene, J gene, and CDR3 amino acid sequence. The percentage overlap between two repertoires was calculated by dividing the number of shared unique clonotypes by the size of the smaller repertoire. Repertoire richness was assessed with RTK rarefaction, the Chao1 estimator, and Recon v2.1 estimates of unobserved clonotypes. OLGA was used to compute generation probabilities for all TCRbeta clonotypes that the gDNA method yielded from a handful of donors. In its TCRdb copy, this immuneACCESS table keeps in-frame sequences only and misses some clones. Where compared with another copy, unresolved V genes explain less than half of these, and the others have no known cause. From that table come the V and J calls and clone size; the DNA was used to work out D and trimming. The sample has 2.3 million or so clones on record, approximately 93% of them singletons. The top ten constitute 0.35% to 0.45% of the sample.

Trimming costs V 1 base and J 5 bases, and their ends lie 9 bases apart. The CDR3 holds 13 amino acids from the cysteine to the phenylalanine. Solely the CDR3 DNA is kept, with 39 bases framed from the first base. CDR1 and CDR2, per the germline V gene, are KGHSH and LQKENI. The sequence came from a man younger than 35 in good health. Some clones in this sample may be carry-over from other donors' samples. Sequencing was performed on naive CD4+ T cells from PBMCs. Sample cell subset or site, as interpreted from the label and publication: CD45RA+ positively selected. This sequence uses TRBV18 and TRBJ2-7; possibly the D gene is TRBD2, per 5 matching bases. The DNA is TGTGCCAGCTCACCACTGCCCGGGAACGAGCAGTACTTC. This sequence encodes CASSPLPGNEQYF.